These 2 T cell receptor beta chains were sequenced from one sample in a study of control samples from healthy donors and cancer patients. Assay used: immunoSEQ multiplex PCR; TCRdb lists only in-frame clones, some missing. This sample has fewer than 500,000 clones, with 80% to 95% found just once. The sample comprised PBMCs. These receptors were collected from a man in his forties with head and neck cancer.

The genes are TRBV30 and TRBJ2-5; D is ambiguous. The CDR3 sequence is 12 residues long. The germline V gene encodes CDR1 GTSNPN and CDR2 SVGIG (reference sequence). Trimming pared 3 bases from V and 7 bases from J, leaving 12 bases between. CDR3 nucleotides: TGTGCCTGGAGCAGAGCCGGCGGGACCCAGTACTTC. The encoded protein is CAWSRAGGTQYF.

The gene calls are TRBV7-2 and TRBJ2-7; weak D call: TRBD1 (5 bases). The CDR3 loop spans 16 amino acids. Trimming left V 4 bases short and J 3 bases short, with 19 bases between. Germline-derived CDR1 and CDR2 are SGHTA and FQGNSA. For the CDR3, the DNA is TGTGCCAGCAGCTCCCTTGGACACAAGTCACTCTACGAGCAGTACTTC. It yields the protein CASSSLGHKSLYEQYF.